These 21 T cell receptor beta chains originate from one sample sequenced in a study of T cells in Graves' hyperthyroidism and ophthalmopathy. Amplification of TCR beta CDR3 regions used RNA as the template. The HTBI primer set drove a first-round RT-PCR of the TCR CDR3. Via MiXCR, TCRdb re-called the multiplex PCR reads, giving one row per CDR3 protein. The sample consists of 450,000 to 650,000 distinct CDR3 sequences, less than 25% of them appearing once. Material: blood. The receptors originated from a man aged 18 to 30 with Graves' hyperthyroidism.

This clonotype was observed many times. The chain combines TRBV11-2 with TRBJ2-5; no clear D. The CDR3 spans 13 residues. The V end was cut by 3 bases, the J end by 2 bases, with 7 bases between. From germline, CDR1 is SGHAT and CDR2 FQNNGV. The chain's CDR3 is CASSFRRQETQYF. In nucleotides, the CDR3 is TGTGCCAGCAGCTTTCGTCGGCAAGAGACCCAGTACTTC.

This clonotype was counted many times. J is TRBJ1-1 and V is TRBV13, with D maybe TRBD1 (5 bases). Trimming left V 3 bases short and J 6 bases short, with 17 bases between. The V gene's germline CDR1 is PRHDT and CDR2 FYEKMQ (reference sequence). The CDR3 is 15 residues long. The CDR3 DNA sequence: TGTGCCAGCAGCTTCTCCTCGTCGGAAGGGGCTGAAGCTTTCTTT. This sequence encodes CASSFSSSEGAEAFF.

In this sample, this clonotype turned up many times. This chain uses TRBV19 with TRBJ1-2, with D possibly TRBD1 on 5 matching bases. The CDR3 extends over 14 amino acids. V was shortened by 5 bases and J by 6 bases, with 16 bases between the two germline ends. CDR1 LNHDA and CDR2 SQIVND come from the germline V gene (reference sequence). DNA of the CDR3: TGTGCCAGTAGTCCTACCGGGACTACGCATGGCTACACCTTC. Amino acid sequence: CASSPTGTTHGYTF.

Many counts were recorded for this clonotype. The J gene is TRBJ1-1, the V gene TRBV27; a weak D match, TRBD1 (6 bases). The CDR3 extends over 19 amino acids. Trimming cost V 2 bases and J 1 base, with 23 bases left between them. Germline V gives CDR1 MNHEY, CDR2 SMNVEV (reference sequence). CDR3: CASSLIGGHGTGGNTEAFF. The CDR3 nucleotides are TGTGCCAGCAGTTTAATTGGGGGACATGGGACCGGGGGGAACACTGAAGCTTTCTTT.

The chain carries TRBV2 and TRBJ1-2; the D gene is possibly TRBD1 (6 bases). The CDR3 sequence is 10 residues long. Germline lookup yields CDR1 SNHLY and CDR2 FYNNEI. The V end lost 7 bases, the J end lost 7 bases, and 7 bases lay between the germline ends. Here the CDR3 reads CASMGAGYTF. CDR3 coding DNA: TGTGCCAGCATGGGGGCTGGCTACACCTTC.

This clonotype was counted at least ten times. The chain has TRBV7-9 and TRBJ2-5; 7 bases line up with TRBD1. The V gene's germline CDR1 is SEHNR and CDR2 FQNEAQ (reference sequence). The CDR3 has 14 residues. Trimming removed 1 base from V and 4 bases from J; junction bases left unmatched: 3. CDR3 bases: TGTGCCAGCAGCTTAGTGTCAGGGGGAGAGACCCAGTACTTC. It is translated as CASSLVSGGETQYF.

This clonotype was observed many times. This chain joins TRBV20-1 and TRBJ2-5; D is uncertain. The CDR3 extends over 11 amino acids. The germline V and J ends were trimmed by 5 bases and 5 bases, with 9 bases remaining between them. Germline values: CDR1 DFQATT, CDR2 SNEGSKA (reference sequence). CDR3 in amino acids: CSADPRETQYF. As DNA, the CDR3 is TGCAGTGCTGACCCGAGGGAGACCCAGTACTTC.

V usage is TRBV5-1 and J usage is TRBJ2-2; 9 positions match TRBD2. Per the germline V gene, CDR1 is SGHRS and CDR2 is YFSETQ. Trimming removed 0 bases from V and 4 bases from J; junction bases left unmatched: 1. The CDR3 consists of 15 residues. The CDR3, as DNA: TGCGCCAGCAGCTTGGAGACTAGCGGCACCGGGGAGCTGTTTTTT. Protein sequence: CASSLETSGTGELFF.

The gene calls are TRBV7-2 and TRBJ2-5; D unclear. The CDR3 totals 13 residues. The V and J ends lost 5 bases and 5 bases respectively, with 12 bases between them. Germline-derived CDR1 and CDR2 are SGHTA and FQGNSA. CDR3 nucleotide sequence: TGTGCCAGCAGCCGGCGGAGCTGGGAGACCCAGTACTTC. It translates to CASSRRSWETQYF.

J is TRBJ2-4 and V is TRBV28, with 11 nucleotides matching TRBD2. CDR1 and CDR2 (germline): MDHEN, SYDVKM. V dropped 8 bases and J dropped 6; count of bases not matched to a gene: 3. The CDR3 is made up of 13 amino acids. The CDR3 sequence: CASRGLAGNIQYF. CDR3 bases: TGTGCCAGCCGCGGACTAGCGGGAAACATTCAGTACTTC.

The CDR3 DNA reads as TGTGCCAGCAGCCCTCGGGGGTCCAGGTCCAATCAGCCCCAGCATTTT. This encodes CASSPRGSRSNQPQHF. This chain connects TRBV5-8 to TRBJ1-5; tentative D call: TRBD1 (5 bases). CDR1 and CDR2 from the germline V gene are SGHTS and YDEGEE. Trimming removed 4 bases from V and 3 bases from J, with 17 bases in between. CDR3 length: 16 amino acids.

The chain carries TRBV28 and TRBJ1-5; 9 bases agree with TRBD1. This CDR3 is 14 amino acids long. Trimming at V came to 1 base and at J to 5 bases, leaving 0 bases not matched to a gene. CDR1 and CDR2 from the germline V gene are MDHEN and SYDVKM. As DNA, the CDR3 is TGTGCCAGCAGTTTATACAGGGGGCATCAGCCCCAGCATTTT. Its protein product is CASSLYRGHQPQHF.

This clonotype was seen only a few times. This chain connects TRBV20-1 to TRBJ1-1; no firm D call. The CDR3 extends over 12 amino acids. CDR1 and CDR2 from the germline V gene are DFQATT and SNEGSKA (reference sequence). V dropped 3 bases and J dropped 4 bases, with 9 bases sitting between them. Here the CDR3 reads CSASPRPTEAFF. CDR3 sequence (DNA): TGCAGTGCTAGCCCAAGGCCCACTGAAGCTTTCTTT.

This clonotype was recorded many times. The chain couples TRBV30 to TRBJ1-2; D ambiguous. The germline V gene encodes CDR1 GTSNPN and CDR2 SVGIG (reference sequence). V shed 3 bases and J shed 7 bases, with 12 bases lying between them. The CDR3 runs 12 residues. The CDR3 protein is CAWRNLGGGYTF. Written as DNA, the CDR3 is TGTGCCTGGAGAAATTTGGGTGGTGGCTACACCTTC. The whole variable domain, remainder taken from reference TRBV30 and TRBJ1-2, is SQTIHQWPATLVQPVGSPLSLECTVEGTSNPNLYWYRQAAGRGLQLLFYSVGIGQISSEVPQNLSASRPQDRQFILSSKKLLLSDSGFYLCAWRNLGGGYTFGSGTRLTVV.

This clonotype appeared many times. The chain recombines TRBV19 with TRBJ2-2, with D perhaps TRBD2 (5 bases). CDR1 is LNHDA and CDR2 is SQIVND in the germline V gene (reference sequence). V dropped 6 bases and J dropped 5 bases, with 13 bases sitting between them. This CDR3 contains 14 residues. The CDR3 nucleotides are TGTGCCAGTAGATGGACGGAGGTGACCGGGGAGCTGTTTTTT. Protein product: CASRWTEVTGELFF.

V and J are TRBV7-8 and TRBJ2-7; 8 nucleotides agree with TRBD1. The CDR3 spans 15 residues. Germline CDR1 and CDR2: SGHVS and FQNEAQ. The trim removed 5 bases at V and 6 bases at J, leaving 12 bases unmatched. CDR3 coding DNA: TGTGCCAGCAGCCCCCTTCGGACAGGGTCCGGCGAGCAGTACTTC. Translation: CASSPLRTGSGEQYF. The full variable domain, with the rest looked up from reference TRBV7-8 and TRBJ2-7, is GAGVSQSPRYKVAKRGQDVALRCDPISGHVSLFWYQQALGQGPEFLTYFQNEAQLDKSGLPSDRFFAERPEGSVSTLKIQRTQQEDSAVYLCASSPLRTGSGEQYFGPGTRLTVT.

This clonotype has ten or more counts. V and J are TRBV6-2 or TRBV6-3 and TRBJ1-5; D gene unclear. The V and J ends lost 6 bases and 4 bases respectively, with 16 bases between them. Germline assignment: CDR1 MNHEY and CDR2 SVGEGT. The CDR3 is made up of 15 amino acids. CDR3 region: CASRTGPLHNQPQHF. The CDR3, as DNA: TGTGCCAGCAGGACGGGCCCCTTACATAATCAGCCCCAGCATTTT.

This clonotype was counted many times. The rearrangement links TRBV27 to TRBJ1-5; 8 bases match TRBD1. J was trimmed by 9 bases and V by 3 bases; bases with no gene match: 4. This CDR3 is built from 13 residues. In germline, CDR1 is MNHEY, CDR2 SMNVEV (reference sequence). CDR3 region: CASSFTGGWPQHF. In nucleotides, the CDR3 is TGTGCCAGCAGTTTTACAGGGGGATGGCCCCAGCATTTT.

This clonotype was seen a handful of times. The rearrangement links TRBV6-4 to TRBJ2-2; D ambiguous. V was trimmed by 0 bases and J by 5 bases, leaving 13 bases between them. Per the germline V gene, CDR1 is MRHNA and CDR2 is SNTAGT. The CDR3 consists of 16 residues. The CDR3 DNA is TGTGCCAGCAGTGACTCGTCTAGTCTGGGGACCGGGGAGCTGTTTTTT. Translating it yields CASSDSSSLGTGELFF.

In its sample, this clonotype was seen many times. This chain joins TRBV6-4 and TRBJ2-7; D is perhaps TRBD1 or TRBD2 (5 bases each). Trimming took off 8 bases at V and 7 bases at J, with 27 bases between the two ends. The CDR3 is 16 amino acids. Per germline, CDR1 MRHNA and CDR2 SNTAGT. Here the CDR3 reads CASADPPTEGPREQYF. The CDR3 bases are TGTGCCAGCGCAGATCCCCCTACCGAGGGGCCTAGAGAGCAGTACTTC.

The table lists this clonotype with a few counts. The chain has TRBV11-3 and TRBJ1-1; the D is unclear. The germline gives CDR1 SGHNT, CDR2 YENEEA. There are 13 residues in the CDR3. V was pared by 8 bases and J by 4 bases, with 14 bases between. CDR3 in amino acids: CASAPPQTTEAFF. The CDR3 DNA reads TGTGCCAGCGCCCCACCCCAAACCACTGAAGCTTTCTTT. Full variable domain (missing parts from reference TRBV11-3 and TRBJ1-1): EAGVVQSPRYKIIEKKQPVAFWCNPISGHNTLYWYLQNLGQGPELLIRYENEEAVDDSQLPKDRFSAERLKGVDSTLKIQPAELGDSAVYLCASAPPQTTEAFFGQGTRLTVV.